The following is a T cell receptor (beta chain) sequence with its context. Its antigen is unknown. TCRdb re-analyzed the 5' RACE reads; it lists each CDR3 protein once, without DNA. Its table lists roughly 450,000 distinct CDR3 sequences. The germline gives CDR1 SGHRS, CDR2 YFSETQ. The CDR3 sequence is 14 residues long. This entry belongs to a study of T cells expressing NK-cell markers. In the study overall: The authors sequenced eight donors, of whom seven were HCMV-seropositive and one was seronegative.

General study findings and limits: The study found dominant NKG2C+ clonotypes at roughly 1.0-7.5% of CD8+ T cells in over five donors.

The chain links TRBV5-1 to TRBJ2-2; TCRdb lists TRBD2, though no DNA is available to test this call. The origin of this receptor is a woman in her fifties or sixties in good health. Sequencing was carried out using blood T cells: a sorted CD56 or NKG2C T cell subset, CD4+ or CD8+ T cells, or bulk PBMC T cells (not recorded which). CDR3 amino acids: CASSGGTDTGELFF.